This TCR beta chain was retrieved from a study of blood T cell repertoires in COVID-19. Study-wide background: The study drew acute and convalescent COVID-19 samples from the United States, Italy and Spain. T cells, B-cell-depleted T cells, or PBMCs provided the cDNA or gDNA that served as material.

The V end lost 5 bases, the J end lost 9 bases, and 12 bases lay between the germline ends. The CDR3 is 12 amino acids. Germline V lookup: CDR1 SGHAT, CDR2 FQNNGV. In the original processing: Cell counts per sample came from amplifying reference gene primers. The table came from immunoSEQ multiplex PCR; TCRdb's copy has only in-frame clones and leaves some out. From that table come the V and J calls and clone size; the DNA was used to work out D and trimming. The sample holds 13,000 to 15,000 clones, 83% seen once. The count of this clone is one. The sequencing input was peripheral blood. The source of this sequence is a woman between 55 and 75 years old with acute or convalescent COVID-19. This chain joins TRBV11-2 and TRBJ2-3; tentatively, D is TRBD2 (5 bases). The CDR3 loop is CASSPSGGTQYF. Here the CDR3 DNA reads TGTGCCAGCAGCCCCAGTGGAGGCACGCAGTATTTT.